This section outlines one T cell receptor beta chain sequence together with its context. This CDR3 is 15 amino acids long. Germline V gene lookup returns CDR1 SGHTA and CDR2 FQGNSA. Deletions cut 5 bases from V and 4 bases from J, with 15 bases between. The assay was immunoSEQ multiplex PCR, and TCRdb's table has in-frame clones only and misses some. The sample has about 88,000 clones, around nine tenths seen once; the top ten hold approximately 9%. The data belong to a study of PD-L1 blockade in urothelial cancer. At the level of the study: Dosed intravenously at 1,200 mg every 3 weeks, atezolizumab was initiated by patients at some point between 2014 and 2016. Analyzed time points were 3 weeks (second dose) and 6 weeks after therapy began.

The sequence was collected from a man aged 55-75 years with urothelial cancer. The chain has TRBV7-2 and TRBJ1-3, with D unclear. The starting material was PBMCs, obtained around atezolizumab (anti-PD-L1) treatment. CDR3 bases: TGTGCCAGCAGCCTTACATCGAATGTCGGAAACACCATATATTTT. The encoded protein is CASSLTSNVGNTIYF.